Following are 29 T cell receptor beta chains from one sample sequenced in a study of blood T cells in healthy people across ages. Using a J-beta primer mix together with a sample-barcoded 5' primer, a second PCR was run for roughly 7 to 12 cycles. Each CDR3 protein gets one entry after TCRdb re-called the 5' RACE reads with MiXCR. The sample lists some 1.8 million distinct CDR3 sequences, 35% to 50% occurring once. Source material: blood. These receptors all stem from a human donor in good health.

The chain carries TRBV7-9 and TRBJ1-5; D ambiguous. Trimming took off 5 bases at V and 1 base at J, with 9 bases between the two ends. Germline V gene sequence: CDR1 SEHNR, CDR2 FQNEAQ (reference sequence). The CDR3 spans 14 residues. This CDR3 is CASSHMGSNQPQHF. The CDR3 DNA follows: TGTGCCAGCAGCCATATGGGGAGCAATCAGCCCCAGCATTTT.

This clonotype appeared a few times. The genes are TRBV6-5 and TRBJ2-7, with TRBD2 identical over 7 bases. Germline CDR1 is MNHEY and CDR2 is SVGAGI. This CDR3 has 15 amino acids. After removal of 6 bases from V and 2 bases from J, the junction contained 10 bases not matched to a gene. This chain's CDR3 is CASSPAVAGTYEQYF. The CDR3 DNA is TGTGCCAGCAGCCCCGCGGTAGCGGGCACCTACGAGCAGTACTTC.

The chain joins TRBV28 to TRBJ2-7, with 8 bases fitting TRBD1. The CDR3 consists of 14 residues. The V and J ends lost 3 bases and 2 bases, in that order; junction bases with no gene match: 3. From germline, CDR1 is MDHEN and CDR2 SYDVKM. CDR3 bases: TGTGCCAGCAGTTTCAGACAGGGGACCTACGAGCAGTACTTC. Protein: CASSFRQGTYEQYF. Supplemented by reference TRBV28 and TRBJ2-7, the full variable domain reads DVKVTQSSRYLVKRTGEKVFLECVQDMDHENMFWYRQDPGLGLRLIYFSYDVKMKEKGDIPEGYSVSREKKERFSLILESASTNQTSMYLCASSFRQGTYEQYFGPGTRLTVT.

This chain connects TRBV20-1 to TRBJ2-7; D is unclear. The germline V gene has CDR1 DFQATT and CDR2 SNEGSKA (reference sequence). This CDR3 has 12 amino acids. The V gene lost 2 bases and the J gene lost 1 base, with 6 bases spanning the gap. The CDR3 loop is CSARLRSYEQYF. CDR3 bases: TGCAGTGCTAGACTCAGGTCCTACGAGCAGTACTTC.

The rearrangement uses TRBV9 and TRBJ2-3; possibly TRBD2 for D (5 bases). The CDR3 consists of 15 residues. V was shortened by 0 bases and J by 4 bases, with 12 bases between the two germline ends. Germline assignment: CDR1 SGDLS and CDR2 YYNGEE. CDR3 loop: CASSVAISGADTQYF. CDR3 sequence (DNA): TGTGCCAGCAGCGTAGCCATTTCCGGGGCAGATACGCAGTATTTT.

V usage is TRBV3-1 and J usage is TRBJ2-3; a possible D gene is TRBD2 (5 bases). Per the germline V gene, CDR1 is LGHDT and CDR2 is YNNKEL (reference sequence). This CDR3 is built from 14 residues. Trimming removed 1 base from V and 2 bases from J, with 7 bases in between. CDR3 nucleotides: TGTGCCAGCAGCCAAGGGACTCTCACAGATACGCAGTATTTT. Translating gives CASSQGTLTDTQYF.

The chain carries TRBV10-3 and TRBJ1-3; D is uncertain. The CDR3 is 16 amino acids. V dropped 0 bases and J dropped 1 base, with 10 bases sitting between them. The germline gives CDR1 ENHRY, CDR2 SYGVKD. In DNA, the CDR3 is TGTGCCATCAGTGAGTCTAGAGTCGGATCTGGAAACACCATATATTTT. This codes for CAISESRVGSGNTIYF.

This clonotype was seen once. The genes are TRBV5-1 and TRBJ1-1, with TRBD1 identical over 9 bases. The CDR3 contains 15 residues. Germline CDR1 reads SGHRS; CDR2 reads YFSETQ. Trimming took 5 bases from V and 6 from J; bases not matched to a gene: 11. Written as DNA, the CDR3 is TGCGCCAGCAGAACCGGACAGGGGAAATCCCCTGAAGCTTTCTTT. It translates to CASRTGQGKSPEAFF. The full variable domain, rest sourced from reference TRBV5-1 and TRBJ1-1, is KAGVTQTPRYLIKTRGQQVTLSCSPISGHRSVSWYQQTPGQGLQFLFEYFSETQRNKGNFPGRFSGRQFSNSRSEMNVSTLELGDSALYLCASRTGQGKSPEAFFGQGTRLTVV.

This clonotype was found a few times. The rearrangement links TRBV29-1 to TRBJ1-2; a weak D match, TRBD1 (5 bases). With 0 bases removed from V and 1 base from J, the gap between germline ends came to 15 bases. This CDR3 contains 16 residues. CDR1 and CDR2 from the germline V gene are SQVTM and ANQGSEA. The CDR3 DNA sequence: TGCAGCGTTGAAGACGACAGCTTCAACCTTAACTATGGCTACACCTTC. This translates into CSVEDDSFNLNYGYTF.

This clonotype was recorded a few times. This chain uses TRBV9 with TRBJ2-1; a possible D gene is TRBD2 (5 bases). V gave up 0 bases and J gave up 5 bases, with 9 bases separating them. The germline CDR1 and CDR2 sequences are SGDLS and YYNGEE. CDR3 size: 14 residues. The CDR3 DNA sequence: TGTGCCAGCAGCGTAGCGGGAACGGACAATGAGCAGTTCTTC. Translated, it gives CASSVAGTDNEQFF.

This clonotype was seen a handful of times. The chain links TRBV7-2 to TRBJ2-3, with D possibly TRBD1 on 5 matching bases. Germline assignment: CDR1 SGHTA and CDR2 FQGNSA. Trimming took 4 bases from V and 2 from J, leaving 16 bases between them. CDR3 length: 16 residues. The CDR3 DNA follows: TGTGCCAGCAGCTCACGACAGCCCTTCAACACAGATACGCAGTATTTT. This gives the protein CASSSRQPFNTDTQYF.

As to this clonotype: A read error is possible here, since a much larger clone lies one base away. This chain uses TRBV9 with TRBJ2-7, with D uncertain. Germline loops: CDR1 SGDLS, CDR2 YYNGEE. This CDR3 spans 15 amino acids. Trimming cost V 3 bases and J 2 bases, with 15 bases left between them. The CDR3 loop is CASSAAWGSTYEQYF. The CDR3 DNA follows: TGTGCCAGCAGCGCAGCTTGGGGTAGTACCTACGAGCAGTACTTC.

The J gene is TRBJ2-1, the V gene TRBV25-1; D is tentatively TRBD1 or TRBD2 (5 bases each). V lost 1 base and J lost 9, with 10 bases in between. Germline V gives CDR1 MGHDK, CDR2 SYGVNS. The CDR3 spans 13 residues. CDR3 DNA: TGTGCCAGCAGTGAATGGGACCCGGCTGAGCAGTTCTTC. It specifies CASSEWDPAEQFF. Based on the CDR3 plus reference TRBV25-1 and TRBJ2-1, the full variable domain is EADIYQTPRYLVIGTGKKITLECSQTMGHDKMYWYQQDPGMELHLIHYSYGVNSTEKGDLSSESTVSRIRTEHFPLTLESARPSHTSQYLCASSEWDPAEQFFGPGTRLTVL.

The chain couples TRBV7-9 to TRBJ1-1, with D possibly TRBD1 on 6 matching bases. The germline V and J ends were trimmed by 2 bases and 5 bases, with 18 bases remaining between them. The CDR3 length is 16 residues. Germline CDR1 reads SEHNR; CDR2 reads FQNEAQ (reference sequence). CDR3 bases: TGTGCCAGCAGCTTATCTTCAGGGGCCTCCCGGACTGAAGCTTTCTTT. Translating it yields CASSLSSGASRTEAFF.

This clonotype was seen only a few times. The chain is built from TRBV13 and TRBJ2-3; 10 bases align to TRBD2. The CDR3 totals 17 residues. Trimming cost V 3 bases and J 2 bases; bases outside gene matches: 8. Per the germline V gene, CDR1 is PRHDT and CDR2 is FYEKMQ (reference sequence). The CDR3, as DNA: TGTGCCAGCAGCTTCCACATTAGCGGGGGGAACACAGATACGCAGTATTTT. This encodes CASSFHISGGNTDTQYF.

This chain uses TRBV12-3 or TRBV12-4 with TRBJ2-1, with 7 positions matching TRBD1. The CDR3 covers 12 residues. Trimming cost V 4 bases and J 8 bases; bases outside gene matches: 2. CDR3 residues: CASSWDSHEQFF. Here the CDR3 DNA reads TGTGCCAGCAGTTGGGACAGCCATGAGCAGTTCTTC.

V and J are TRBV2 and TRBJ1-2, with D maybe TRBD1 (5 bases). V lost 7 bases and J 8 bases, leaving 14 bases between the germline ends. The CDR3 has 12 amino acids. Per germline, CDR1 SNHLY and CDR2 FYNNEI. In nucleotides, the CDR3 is TGTGCCAGCACCAACCCGTGGGGGGGCTACACCTTC. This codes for CASTNPWGGYTF.

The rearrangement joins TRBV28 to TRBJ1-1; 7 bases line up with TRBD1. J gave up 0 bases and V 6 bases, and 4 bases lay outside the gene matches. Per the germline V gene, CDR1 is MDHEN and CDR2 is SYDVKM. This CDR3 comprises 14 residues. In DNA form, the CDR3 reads TGTGCCAGCAGACCGGGACAGATGAACACTGAAGCTTTCTTT. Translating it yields CASRPGQMNTEAFF.

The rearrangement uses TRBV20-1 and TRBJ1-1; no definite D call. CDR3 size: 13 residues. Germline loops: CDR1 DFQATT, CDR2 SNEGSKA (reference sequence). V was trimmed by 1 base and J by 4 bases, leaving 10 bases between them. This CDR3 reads CSARVFPLTEAFF. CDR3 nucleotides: TGCAGTGCTAGAGTGTTCCCACTCACTGAAGCTTTCTTT.

The CDR3, as DNA: TGTGCCAGCAGCGTTGGACATTACAATGAGCAGTTCTTC. It translates to CASSVGHYNEQFF. The V call is TRBV9, the J call TRBJ2-1; D perhaps matches TRBD1 (5 bases). Germline V lookup: CDR1 SGDLS, CDR2 YYNGEE. The CDR3 runs to 13 residues. V lost 2 bases to trimming and J lost 4 bases, with 7 bases between them.

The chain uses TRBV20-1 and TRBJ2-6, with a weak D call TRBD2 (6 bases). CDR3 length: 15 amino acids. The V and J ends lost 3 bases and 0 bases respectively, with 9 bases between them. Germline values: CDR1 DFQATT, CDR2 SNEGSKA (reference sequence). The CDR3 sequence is CSASKGGSGANVLTF. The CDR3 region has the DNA TGCAGTGCTAGTAAGGGAGGCTCTGGGGCCAACGTCCTGACTTTC.

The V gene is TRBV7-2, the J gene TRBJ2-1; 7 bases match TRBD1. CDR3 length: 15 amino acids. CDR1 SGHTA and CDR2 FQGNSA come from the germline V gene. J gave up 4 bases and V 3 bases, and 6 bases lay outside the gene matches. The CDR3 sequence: CASSFQTGTYNEQFF. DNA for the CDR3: TGTGCCAGCAGCTTTCAGACAGGGACGTACAATGAGCAGTTCTTC. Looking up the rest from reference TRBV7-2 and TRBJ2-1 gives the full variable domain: GAGVSQSPSNKVTEKGKDVELRCDPISGHTALYWYRQSLGQGLEFLIYFQGNSAPDKSGLPSDRFSAERTGGSVSTLTIQRTQQEDSAVYLCASSFQTGTYNEQFFGPGTRLTVL.

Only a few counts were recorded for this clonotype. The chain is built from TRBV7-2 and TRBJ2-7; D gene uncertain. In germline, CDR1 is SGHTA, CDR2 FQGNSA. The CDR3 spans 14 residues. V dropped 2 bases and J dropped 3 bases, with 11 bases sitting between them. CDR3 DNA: TGTGCCAGCAGCTTAAGACGGGCCAACTACGAGCAGTACTTC. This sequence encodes CASSLRRANYEQYF.

The CDR3 loop reads CSVLKSALTDTQYF. The DNA for the CDR3 is TGCAGCGTTCTAAAGAGCGCACTCACAGATACGCAGTATTTT. This sequence joins TRBV29-1 and TRBJ2-3; no definite D call. Trimming shortened V by 5 bases and J by 2 bases, and 14 bases separated the two germline ends. The germline V gene encodes CDR1 SQVTM and CDR2 ANQGSEA. This CDR3 is built from 14 residues.

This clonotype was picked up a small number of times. The CDR3 DNA reads as TGTGCCAGCAGTTTTAAAGGGGACTATGGCTACACCTTC. Translation gives CASSFKGDYGYTF. This rearrangement joins TRBV27 to TRBJ1-2; possibly TRBD1 for D (5 bases). Germline V gene data show CDR1 as MNHEY and CDR2 as SMNVEV (reference sequence). The CDR3 loop spans 13 amino acids. V dropped 3 bases and J dropped 3 bases, with 8 bases sitting between them.

The CDR3 protein is CASREVQGYYEQYF. DNA of the CDR3: TGTGCCAGCAGGGAGGTTCAGGGTTACTACGAGCAGTACTTC. This rearrangement joins TRBV2 to TRBJ2-1, with D perhaps matching TRBD1 or TRBD2 (5 bases each). The end of the DNA aligns better with TRBJ2-7, so the J call may be wrong. The CDR3 consists of 14 residues. Germline V gene sequence: CDR1 SNHLY, CDR2 FYNNEI.

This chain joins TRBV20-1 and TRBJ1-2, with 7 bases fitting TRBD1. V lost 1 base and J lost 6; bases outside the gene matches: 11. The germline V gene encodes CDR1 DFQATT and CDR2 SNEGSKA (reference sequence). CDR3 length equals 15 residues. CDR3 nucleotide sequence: TGCAGTGCTAGAGTCGCCGGGACAGTTATTAATGGCTACACCTTC. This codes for CSARVAGTVINGYTF.

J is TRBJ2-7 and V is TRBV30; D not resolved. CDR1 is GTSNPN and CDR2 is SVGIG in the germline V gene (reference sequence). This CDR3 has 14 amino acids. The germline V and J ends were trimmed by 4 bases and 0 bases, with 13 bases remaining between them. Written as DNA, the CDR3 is TGTGCCTGGACGCGTCGGCACAGCTCCTACGAGCAGTACTTC. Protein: CAWTRRHSSYEQYF.

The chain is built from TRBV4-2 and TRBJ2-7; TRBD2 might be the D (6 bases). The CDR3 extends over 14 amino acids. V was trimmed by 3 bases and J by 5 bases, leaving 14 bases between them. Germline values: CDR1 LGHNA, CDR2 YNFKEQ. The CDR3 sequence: CASSQSTSLDEQYF. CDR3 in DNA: TGTGCCAGCAGCCAGTCGACTAGTCTGGACGAGCAGTACTTC.